The sample holds one count of the clone carrying this T cell receptor (beta chain). This CDR3 is built from 12 residues. V was pared by 4 bases and J by 9 bases, with 10 bases between. In germline, CDR1 is SNHLY, CDR2 FYNNEI. In the authors' methods: Reference gene primer amplification gave estimated nucleated cell counts. Clones were sequenced by immunoSEQ multiplex PCR, and TCRdb holds only the in-frame ones, with some missing. The DNA was the basis for D and trimming; V, J and clone size are from that table. The sample carries under 200,000 clones, 84% recorded once. This specimen belongs to a study of blood T cell repertoires in COVID-19.

Sequencing used peripheral blood. The TCR sequence derives from a human donor with acute or convalescent COVID-19. The donor label of this sample is uncertain. The chain recombines TRBV2 with TRBJ2-1, with D possibly matching TRBD2 (5 bases). The CDR3 nucleotides are TGTGCCAGCAGTGGAGGAGGAGGTGAGCAGTTCTTC. Translation: CASSGGGGEQFF.